Given below is one TCR beta chain in context. Its antigen target is currently unknown. No qualities accompany the bases; no much larger clone lies one base away. Library prep was done by the immunoSEQ multiplex PCR assay. The table comes from immuneACCESS by way of TCRdb, which keeps in-frame sequences with V and J called. Part of the clones is missing from these tables; in studies checked, under half for an unresolved V gene and the rest for unknown reasons. The sample table shows under 70,000 clones, and about 93% are seen once. The ten largest clones take up 0.29% of the sample. This record belongs to a study of T cell changes during pregnancy in multiple sclerosis (dated by TCRdb to about 2019). A note on the overall study: Changes in the T cell repertoire over the course of pregnancy were examined in this study in women with multiple sclerosis.

The germline ends are 11 bases apart after V is trimmed by 6 bases and J by 3 bases. From the cysteine through the phenylalanine, the CDR3 covers 13 amino acids. Solely the CDR3 DNA is kept, with 39 bases framed from the first base. The CDR1 and CDR2 encoded by the germline V gene are MNHEY and SVGAGI. The sequencing here drew on CD4+ T cells from peripheral blood mononuclear cells, taken after pregnancy. The TCR originated in a female donor with multiple sclerosis, enrolled in a pregnancy study. The chain was built from TRBV6-5 and TRBJ1-2, with TRBD1 as a weak D call on 6 bases. The nucleotides read TGTGCCAGCAGCCGGGACACCTACTATGGCTACACCTTC. It encodes CASSRDTYYGYTF.